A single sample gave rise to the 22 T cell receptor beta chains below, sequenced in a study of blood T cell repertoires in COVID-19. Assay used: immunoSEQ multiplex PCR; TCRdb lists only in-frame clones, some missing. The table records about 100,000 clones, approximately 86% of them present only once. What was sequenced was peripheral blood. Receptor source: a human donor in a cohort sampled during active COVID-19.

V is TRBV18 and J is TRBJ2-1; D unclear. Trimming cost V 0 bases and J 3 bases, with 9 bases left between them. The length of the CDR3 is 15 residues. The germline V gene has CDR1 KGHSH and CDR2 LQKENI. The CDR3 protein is CASSPPWQIYNEQFF. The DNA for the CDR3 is TGTGCCAGCTCACCACCGTGGCAAATCTACAATGAGCAGTTCTTC.

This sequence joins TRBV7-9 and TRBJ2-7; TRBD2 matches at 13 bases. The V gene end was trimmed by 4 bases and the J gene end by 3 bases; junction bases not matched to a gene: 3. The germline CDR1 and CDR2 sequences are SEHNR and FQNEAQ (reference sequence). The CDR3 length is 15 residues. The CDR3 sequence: CASSSRTSGSYEQYF. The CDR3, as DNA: TGTGCCAGCAGCTCTCGGACTAGCGGGAGCTACGAGCAGTACTTC.

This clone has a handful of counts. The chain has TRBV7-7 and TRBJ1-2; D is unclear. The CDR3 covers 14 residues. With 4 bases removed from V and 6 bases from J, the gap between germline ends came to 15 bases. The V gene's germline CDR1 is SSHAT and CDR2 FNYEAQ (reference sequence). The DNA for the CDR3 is TGTGCCAGCAGCTCAGGACTCCCGTTGGATGGCTACACCTTC. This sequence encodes CASSSGLPLDGYTF.

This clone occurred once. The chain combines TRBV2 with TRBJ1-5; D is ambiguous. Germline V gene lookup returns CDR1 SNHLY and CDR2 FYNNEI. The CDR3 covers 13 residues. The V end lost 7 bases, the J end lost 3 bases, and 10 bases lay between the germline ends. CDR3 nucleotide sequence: TGTGCCAGCATGCGGCAGCTCAATCAGCCCCAGCATTTT. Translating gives CASMRQLNQPQHF.

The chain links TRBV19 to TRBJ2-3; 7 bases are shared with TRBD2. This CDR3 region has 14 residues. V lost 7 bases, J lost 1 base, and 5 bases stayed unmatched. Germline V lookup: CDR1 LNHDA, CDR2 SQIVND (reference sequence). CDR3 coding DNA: TGTGCCAGTAAGAGCGGGGTAGGCACAGATACGCAGTATTTT. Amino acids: CASKSGVGTDTQYF.

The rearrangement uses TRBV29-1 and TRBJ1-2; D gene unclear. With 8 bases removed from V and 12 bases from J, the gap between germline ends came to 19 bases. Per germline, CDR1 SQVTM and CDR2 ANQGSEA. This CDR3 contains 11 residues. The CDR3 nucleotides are TGCAGCTCCTCCTCAGGTGGTTTCGACACCTTC. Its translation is CSSSSGGFDTF.

CDR3 sequence: CASGTRNEQFF. The CDR3 DNA reads TGTGCCAGCGGGACTAGGAATGAGCAGTTCTTC. The rearrangement joins TRBV28 to TRBJ2-1; 8 bases fit TRBD2. In germline, CDR1 is MDHEN, CDR2 SYDVKM. The J segment lost 7 bases and the V segment lost 8 bases, leaving 1 base of the junction unmatched. The CDR3 runs 11 residues.

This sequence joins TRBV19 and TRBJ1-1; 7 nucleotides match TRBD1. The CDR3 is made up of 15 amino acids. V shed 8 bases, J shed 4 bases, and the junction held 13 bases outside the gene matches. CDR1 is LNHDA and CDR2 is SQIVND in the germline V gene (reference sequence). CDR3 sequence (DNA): TGTGCCAGTTTCACACGGGGACAGAGAGGCACTGAAGCTTTCTTT. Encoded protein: CASFTRGQRGTEAFF.

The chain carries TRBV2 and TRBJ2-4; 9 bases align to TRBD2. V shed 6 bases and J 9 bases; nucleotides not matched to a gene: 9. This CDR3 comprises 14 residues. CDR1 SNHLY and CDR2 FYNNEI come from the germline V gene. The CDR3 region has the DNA TGTGCCAGCAGGATAAGGACTAGCGATAGCATTCAGTACTTC. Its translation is CASRIRTSDSIQYF.

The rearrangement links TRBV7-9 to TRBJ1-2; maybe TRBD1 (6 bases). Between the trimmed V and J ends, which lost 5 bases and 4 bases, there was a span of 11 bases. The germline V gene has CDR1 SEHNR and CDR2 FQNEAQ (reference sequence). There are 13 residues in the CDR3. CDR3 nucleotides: TGTGCCAGCAGCCAACAGGGTTTCTATGGCTACACCTTC. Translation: CASSQQGFYGYTF.

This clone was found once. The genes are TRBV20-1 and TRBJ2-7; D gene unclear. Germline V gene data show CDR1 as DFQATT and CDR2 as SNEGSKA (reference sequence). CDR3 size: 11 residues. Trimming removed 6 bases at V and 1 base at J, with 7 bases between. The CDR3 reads CSAKTSYEQYF. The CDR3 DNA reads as TGCAGTGCAAAGACTTCCTACGAGCAGTACTTC.

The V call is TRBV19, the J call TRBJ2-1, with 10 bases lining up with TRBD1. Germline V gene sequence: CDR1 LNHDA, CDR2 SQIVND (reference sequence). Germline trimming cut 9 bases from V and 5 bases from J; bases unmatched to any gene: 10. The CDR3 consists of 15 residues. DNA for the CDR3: TGTGCCAGGACTACACCCGGGACAGGGGACAATGAGCAGTTCTTC. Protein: CARTTPGTGDNEQFF. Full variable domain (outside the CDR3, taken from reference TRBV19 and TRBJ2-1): DGGITQSPKYLFRKEGQNVTLSCEQNLNHDAMYWYRQDPGQGLRLIYYSQIVNDFQKGDIAEGYSVSREKKESFPLTVTSAQKNPTAFYLCARTTPGTGDNEQFFGPGTRLTVL.

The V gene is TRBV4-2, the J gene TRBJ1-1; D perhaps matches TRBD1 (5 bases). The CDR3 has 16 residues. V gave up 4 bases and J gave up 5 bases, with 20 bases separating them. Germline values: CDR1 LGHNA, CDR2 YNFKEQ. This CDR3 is CASSPSVGSGGTEAFF. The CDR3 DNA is TGTGCCAGCAGCCCTTCGGTAGGGTCGGGGGGGACTGAAGCTTTCTTT.

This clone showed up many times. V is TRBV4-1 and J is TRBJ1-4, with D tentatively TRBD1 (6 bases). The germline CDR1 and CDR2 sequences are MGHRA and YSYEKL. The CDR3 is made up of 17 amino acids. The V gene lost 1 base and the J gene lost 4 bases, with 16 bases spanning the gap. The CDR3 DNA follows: TGCGCCAGCAGCCAAGGCCCCAGGACAGACAGTAATGAAAAACTGTTTTTT. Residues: CASSQGPRTDSNEKLFF.

This chain's CDR3 is CASFRGQGYEQYF. CDR3 in DNA: TGTGCCAGCTTCCGAGGACAGGGGTACGAGCAGTACTTC. This chain joins TRBV6-6 and TRBJ2-7; TRBD1 matches 9 bases. V lost 8 bases to trimming and J lost 4 bases; unmatched junction nucleotides: 6. This CDR3 spans 13 amino acids. Per the germline V gene, CDR1 is MNHNY and CDR2 is SVGAGI (reference sequence).

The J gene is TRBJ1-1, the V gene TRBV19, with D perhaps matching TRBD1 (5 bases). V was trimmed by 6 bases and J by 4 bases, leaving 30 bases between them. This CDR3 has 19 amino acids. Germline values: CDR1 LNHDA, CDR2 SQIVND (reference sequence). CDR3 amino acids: CASSIPFPSGGGGGTEAFF. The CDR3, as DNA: TGTGCCAGTAGCATACCCTTTCCCTCCGGCGGGGGTGGGGGCACTGAAGCTTTCTTT.

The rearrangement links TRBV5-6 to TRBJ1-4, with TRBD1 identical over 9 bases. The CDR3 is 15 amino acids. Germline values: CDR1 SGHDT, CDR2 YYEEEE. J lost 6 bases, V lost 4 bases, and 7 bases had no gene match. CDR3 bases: TGTGCCAGCAGCAGCGGACAGGGGAGGTATGAAAAACTGTTTTTT. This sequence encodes CASSSGQGRYEKLFF. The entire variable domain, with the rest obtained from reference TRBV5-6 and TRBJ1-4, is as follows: DAGVTQSPTHLIKTRGQQVTLRCSPKSGHDTVSWYQQALGQGPQFIFQYYEEEERQRGNFPDRFSGHQFPNYSSELNVNALLLGDSALYLCASSSGQGRYEKLFFGSGTQLSVL.

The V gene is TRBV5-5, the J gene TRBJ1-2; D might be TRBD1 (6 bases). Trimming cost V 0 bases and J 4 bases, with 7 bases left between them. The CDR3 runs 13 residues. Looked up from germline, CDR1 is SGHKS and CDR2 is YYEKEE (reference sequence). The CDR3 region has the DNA TGTGCCAGCAGCTTGGGAGGGGGCTATGGCTACACCTTC. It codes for CASSLGGGYGYTF.

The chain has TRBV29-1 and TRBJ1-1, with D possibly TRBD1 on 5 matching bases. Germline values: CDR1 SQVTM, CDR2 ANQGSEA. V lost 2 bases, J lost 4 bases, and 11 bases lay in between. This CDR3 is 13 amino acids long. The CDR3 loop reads CSVERGEGTEAFF. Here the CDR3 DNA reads TGCAGCGTTGAACGAGGGGAGGGCACTGAAGCTTTCTTT.

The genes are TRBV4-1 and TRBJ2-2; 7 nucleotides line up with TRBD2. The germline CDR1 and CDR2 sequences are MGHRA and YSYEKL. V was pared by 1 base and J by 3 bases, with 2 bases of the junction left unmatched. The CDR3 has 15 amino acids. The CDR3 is CASSQAGGYTGELFF. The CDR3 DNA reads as TGCGCCAGCAGCCAAGCGGGAGGATACACCGGGGAGCTGTTTTTT.

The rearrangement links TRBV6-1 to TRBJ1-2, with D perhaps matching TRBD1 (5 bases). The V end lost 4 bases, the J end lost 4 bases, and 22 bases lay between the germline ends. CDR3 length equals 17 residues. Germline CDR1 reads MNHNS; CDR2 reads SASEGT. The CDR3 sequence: CASSGYAGVAPGYGYTF. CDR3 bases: TGTGCCAGCAGTGGGTATGCGGGGGTGGCCCCAGGCTATGGCTACACCTTC.

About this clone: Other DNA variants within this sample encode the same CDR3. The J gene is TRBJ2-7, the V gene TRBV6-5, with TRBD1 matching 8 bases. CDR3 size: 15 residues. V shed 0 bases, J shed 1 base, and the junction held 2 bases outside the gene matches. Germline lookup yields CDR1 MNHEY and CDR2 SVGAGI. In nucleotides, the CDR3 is TGTGCCAGCAGTTACTCGGGGACAGGTTCCTACGAGCAGTACTTC. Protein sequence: CASSYSGTGSYEQYF.